The rows below give T cell receptor beta chains drawn from one sample of a study of shared clonotypes between healthy human individuals. Some clones are missing from TCRdb's copy, which holds only in-frame ones; the method was immunoSEQ multiplex PCR. The data hold 650,000 to 800,000 clones, with 72% observed a single time. Source material: memory CD4+ T cells sorted from blood. The receptors were sampled from a woman aged 25-40 years in good health. Each CDR3 is given with its conserved first and last residue. The order of the fields is J gene, D gene, clone size, V gene, CDR3 protein, CDR3 DNA. The D gene is left open where the match is weak. Rows give clone size only sometimes, using once, few, many, or a class for an expanded clone.

j_gene: TRBJ1-4; d_gene: TRBD1; abundance: -; v_gene: TRBV6-5; CDR3aa: CASRPNRGSSEKLFF; CDR3nt: TGTGCCAGCAGGCCAAACAGGGGGTCTTCAGAAAAACTGTTTTTT
j_gene: TRBJ1-1; d_gene: -; abundance: -; v_gene: TRBV6-1; CDR3aa: CASSEGFRNTEAFF; CDR3nt: TGTGCCAGCAGTGAGGGTTTCCGGAACACTGAAGCTTTCTTT
j_gene: TRBJ2-1; d_gene: -; abundance: -; v_gene: TRBV5-1; CDR3aa: CASSTDSSSYNEQFF; CDR3nt: TGCGCCAGCAGCACAGACTCGAGCTCCTACAATGAGCAGTTCTTC
j_gene: TRBJ2-7; d_gene: TRBD1; abundance: -; v_gene: TRBV6-6; CDR3aa: CASSYNGQGVYEQYF; CDR3nt: TGTGCCAGCAGTTACAATGGACAGGGGGTTTACGAGCAGTACTTC
j_gene: TRBJ2-3; d_gene: TRBD2; abundance: -; v_gene: TRBV9; CDR3aa: CASSGLAGADTQYF; CDR3nt: TGTGCCAGCAGCGGACTAGCGGGAGCAGATACGCAGTATTTT
j_gene: TRBJ1-2; d_gene: -; abundance: once; v_gene: TRBV5-1; CDR3aa: CASSWWSEGYGYTF; CDR3nt: TGCGCCAGCAGTTGGTGGTCGGAAGGCTATGGCTACACCTTC
j_gene: TRBJ2-1; d_gene: -; abundance: -; v_gene: TRBV5-1; CDR3aa: CASSLGPSLDEQFF; CDR3nt: TGCGCCAGCAGCCTGGGGCCCTCTTTAGATGAGCAGTTCTTC
j_gene: TRBJ2-5; d_gene: TRBD2; abundance: -; v_gene: TRBV10-1; CDR3aa: CASSDGKLAPLETQYF; CDR3nt: TGCGCCAGCAGTGACGGAAAACTAGCGCCTTTGGAGACCCAGTACTTC
j_gene: TRBJ2-5; d_gene: -; abundance: -; v_gene: TRBV5-1; CDR3aa: CASSLDGGSTETQYF; CDR3nt: TGCGCCAGCAGCTTGGATGGGGGCTCGACGGAGACCCAGTACTTC
j_gene: TRBJ2-5; d_gene: TRBD2; abundance: many; v_gene: TRBV5-4; CDR3aa: CASSSAGGPGETQYF; CDR3nt: TGTGCCAGCAGCTCGGCGGGAGGGCCGGGGGAGACCCAGTACTTC
j_gene: TRBJ1-3; d_gene: -; abundance: -; v_gene: TRBV11-2; CDR3aa: CASSPTGPGNTIYF; CDR3nt: TGTGCCAGCAGCCCGACTGGGCCTGGAAACACCATATATTTT
j_gene: TRBJ1-1; d_gene: -; abundance: few; v_gene: TRBV18; CDR3aa: CASSPAMNTEAFF; CDR3nt: TGTGCCAGCTCACCCGCGATGAACACTGAAGCTTTCTTT
j_gene: TRBJ1-3; d_gene: -; abundance: -; v_gene: TRBV2; CDR3aa: CASSGGGTGNTIYF; CDR3nt: TGTGCCAGCAGTGGGGGGGGCACAGGAAACACCATATATTTT
j_gene: TRBJ1-2; d_gene: -; abundance: few; v_gene: TRBV4-2; CDR3aa: CASSQESGEGYTF; CDR3nt: TGTGCCAGCAGCCAAGAAAGCGGGGAAGGCTACACCTTC
j_gene: TRBJ2-6; d_gene: -; abundance: -; v_gene: TRBV28; CDR3aa: CASSFGGPGANVLTF; CDR3nt: TGTGCCAGCAGTTTTGGGGGTCCTGGGGCCAACGTCCTGACTTTC
j_gene: TRBJ2-7; d_gene: TRBD2; abundance: -; v_gene: TRBV7-8; CDR3aa: CASSVAGLSSYEQYF; CDR3nt: TGTGCCAGCAGCGTAGCGGGACTTTCCTCCTACGAGCAGTACTTC